This T cell receptor (beta chain) was identified during a study of CD8 T cells in Susac syndrome. Trimming left V 2 bases short and J 1 base short, with 11 bases between. CDR1 and CDR2 from the germline V gene are MGHRA and YSYEKL. The CDR3 loop spans 15 amino acids. An amount of RNA that ranged from roughly 0.45 to 1 ug was reverse transcribed with random hexamers. TCRdb redid the calling of the immunoSEQ multiplex PCR reads with MiXCR, one entry per CDR3 protein. In the table there are 100,000 or so distinct CDR3 sequences, 95% of which are singletons. The chain recombines TRBV4-1 with TRBJ2-5; the D is unclear. The sequence came from a human donor with Susac syndrome. Input material: CD8+ T cells from PBMCs. The CDR3 DNA reads TGCGCCAGCAGCCAACGCGTTGCCCCCCAAGAGACCCAGTACTTC. Translation gives CASSQRVAPQETQYF.